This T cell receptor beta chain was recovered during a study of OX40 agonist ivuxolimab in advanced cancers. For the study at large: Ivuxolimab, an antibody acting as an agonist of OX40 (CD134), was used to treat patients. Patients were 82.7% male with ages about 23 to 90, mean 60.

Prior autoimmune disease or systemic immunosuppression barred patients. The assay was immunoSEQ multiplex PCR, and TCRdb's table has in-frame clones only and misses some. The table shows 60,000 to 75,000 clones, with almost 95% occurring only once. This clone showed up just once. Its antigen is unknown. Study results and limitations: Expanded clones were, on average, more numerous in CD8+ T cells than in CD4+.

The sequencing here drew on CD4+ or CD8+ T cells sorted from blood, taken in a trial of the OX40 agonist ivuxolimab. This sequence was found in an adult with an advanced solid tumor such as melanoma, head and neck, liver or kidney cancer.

CDR3 coding DNA: TGTGCCAGCAGCCAAACTAGCGGGAGGGCCGGGGAGCAGTACTTC. This codes for CASSQTSGRAGEQYF. The chain carries TRBV7-9 and TRBJ2-7; TRBD2 matches at 13 bases. This CDR3 has 15 amino acids. V lost 5 bases and J lost 7; bases outside the gene matches: 8. From germline, CDR1 is SEHNR and CDR2 FQNEAQ (reference sequence).